The 3 T cell receptor beta chains below all came from one sample that was sequenced in a study of blood T cell repertoires in COVID-19. Assay used: immunoSEQ multiplex PCR; TCRdb lists only in-frame clones, some missing. The sample lists about 48,000 clones; 86% were seen once. The sequenced material came from PBMCs or T cells enriched from blood (not recorded which). All receptors come from a woman aged 45 to 65 who had recovered from COVID-19.

The J gene is TRBJ2-7, the V gene TRBV7-2; 12 positions agree with TRBD2. Germline V CDR1 and CDR2: SGHTA, FQGNSA. J gave up 0 bases and V 1 base, and 4 bases lay outside the gene matches. This CDR3 has 17 residues. In DNA, the CDR3 is TGTGCCAGCAGCTTAGGTCCGGGACTAGCGGGCTCCTACGAGCAGTACTTC. Protein: CASSLGPGLAGSYEQYF. Variable domain in full (rest from reference TRBV7-2 and TRBJ2-7): GAGVSQSPSNKVTEKGKDVELRCDPISGHTALYWYRQSLGQGLEFLIYFQGNSAPDKSGLPSDRFSAERTGGSVSTLTIQRTQQEDSAVYLCASSLGPGLAGSYEQYFGPGTRLTVT.

The chain employs TRBV5-1 and TRBJ2-3, with 8 bases that match TRBD1. The CDR3 runs 16 residues. Losses at the gene ends were 4 bases for V and 5 bases for J; bases not matched to a gene: 12. The germline V gene encodes CDR1 SGHRS and CDR2 YFSETQ. CDR3 loop: CASSPITGTGKDTQYF. CDR3 coding DNA: TGCGCCAGCAGCCCCATAACCGGGACAGGAAAAGATACGCAGTATTTT.

This clone has only a few counts. J is TRBJ1-2 and V is TRBV6-4; 8 bases fit TRBD1. V was clipped by 5 bases and J by 8 bases; unmatched bases: 7. Per the germline V gene, CDR1 is MRHNA and CDR2 is SNTAGT. CDR3 length: 13 amino acids. In nucleotides, the CDR3 is TGTGCCAGCAGTACCGGACAGGGCGAGGGCTACACCTTC. This sequence encodes CASSTGQGEGYTF.